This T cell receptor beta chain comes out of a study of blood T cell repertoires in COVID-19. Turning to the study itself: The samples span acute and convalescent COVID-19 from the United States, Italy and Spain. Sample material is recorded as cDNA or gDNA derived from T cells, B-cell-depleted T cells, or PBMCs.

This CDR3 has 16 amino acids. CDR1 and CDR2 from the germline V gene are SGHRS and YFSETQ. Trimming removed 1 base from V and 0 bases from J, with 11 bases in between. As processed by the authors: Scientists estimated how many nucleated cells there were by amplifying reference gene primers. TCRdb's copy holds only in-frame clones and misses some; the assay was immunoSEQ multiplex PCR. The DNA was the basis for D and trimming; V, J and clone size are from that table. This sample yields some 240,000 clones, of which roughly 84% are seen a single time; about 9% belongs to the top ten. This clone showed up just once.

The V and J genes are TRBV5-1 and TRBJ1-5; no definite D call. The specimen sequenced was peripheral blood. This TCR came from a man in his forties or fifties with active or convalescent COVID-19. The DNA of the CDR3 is TGCGCCAGCAGCTTGTCTAAATCCTATAGCAATCAGCCCCAGCATTTT. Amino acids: CASSLSKSYSNQPQHF.